The entry below describes one T cell receptor beta chain. Its cognate antigen is unknown. Two oligonucleotides, mixed equimolar, formed the beta constant-region primer covering TRBC1 and TRBC2. Ligated cDNA was amplified by four rounds of PCR with nested alpha and beta constant-region primers and SP2. TCRdb re-called the UMI-ligation and nested PCR reads with MiXCR, one entry per CDR3 protein. The sample holds approximately 90,000 distinct CDR3 sequences, roughly 10% seen once. The data stem from a study of naive and memory T cell subsets. The ends were cut back, 5 bases at V and 3 bases at J, with 7 bases in the middle. This CDR3 contains 12 residues. Looked up from germline, CDR1 is ENHRY and CDR2 is SYGVKD. Findings of the study overall: Especially in CD8 cells, naive repertoires contained a few larger clonotypes, possibly CD45RA-re-expressing memory cells.

This rearrangement joins TRBV10-3 to TRBJ1-2; unclear D gene. The clonotype comes from a human donor in good health. The sequenced sample was naive CD4+ T cells from blood. CDR3 sequence reads: CAISPRDYGYTF. Here the CDR3 DNA reads TGTGCCATCAGTCCTCGGGACTATGGCTACACCTTC.